This TCR beta chain was sequenced in a study of blood T cell repertoires in COVID-19. Sequenced by immunoSEQ multiplex PCR; TCRdb stores in-frame clones only, minus some. The sample contains roughly 380,000 clones, roughly 86% of which appear only once. The V gene's germline CDR1 is MNHEY and CDR2 SMNVEV (reference sequence). The CDR3 sequence is 20 residues long. Unmatched junction bases numbered 12, after V lost 2 bases and J lost 1 base. The chain employs TRBV27 and TRBJ2-2; TRBD2 agrees at 11 bases. The sample was peripheral blood. This receptor was identified in a human donor with acute or convalescent COVID-19. The donor label of this sample is uncertain. CDR3 in DNA: TGTGCCAGCAGTTTACTGCCTACCCCGGGACTAGCGGTGAACACCGGGGAGCTGTTTTTT. Translation gives CASSLLPTPGLAVNTGELFF.